Listed here are 12 T cell receptor beta chains from one sample, sequenced in a study of shared clonotypes between healthy human individuals. The data were produced by immunoSEQ multiplex PCR, yet TCRdb's version contains in-frame clones alone and is incomplete. The repertoire holds about 2.1 million clones, with 85% to 95% as singletons. Selected positively for CCR7 and CD45RO-negative, naive CD8 cells excluded terminally differentiated effector memory CD45RA+ cells. The sequencing sample was made of naive CD8+ T cells from PBMCs. These TCRs come from a man between 18 and 29 years old in good health. Some clones in this sample may be carry-over from other donors' samples.

The chain has TRBV7-6 and TRBJ2-5; 9 bases line up with TRBD2. Germline lookup yields CDR1 SGHVS and CDR2 FNYEAQ. The CDR3 totals 16 residues. V was clipped by 4 bases and J by 3 bases; unmatched bases: 9. In DNA, the CDR3 is TGTGCCAGCAGCTGGGACCATAGCGGGAGAAAAGAGACCCAGTACTTC. As protein: CASSWDHSGRKETQYF.

The CDR3 is CASSPRTANQPQHF. The CDR3 region has the DNA TGTGCCAGCAGCCCCCGGACAGCCAATCAGCCCCAGCATTTT. The V call is TRBV28, the J call TRBJ1-5; D is perhaps TRBD1 (6 bases). Deletions cut 6 bases from V and 3 bases from J, with 12 bases between. CDR1 MDHEN and CDR2 SYDVKM come from the germline V gene. This CDR3 is built from 14 residues. Using reference TRBV28 and TRBJ1-5 for the parts outside the CDR3, the full variable domain is DVKVTQSSRYLVKRTGEKVFLECVQDMDHENMFWYRQDPGLGLRLIYFSYDVKMKEKGDIPEGYSVSREKKERFSLILESASTNQTSMYLCASSPRTANQPQHFGDGTRLSIL.

This chain connects TRBV5-4 to TRBJ1-2, with D unresolved. This CDR3 region has 16 residues. Trimming pared 5 bases from V and 2 bases from J, leaving 19 bases between. Germline V gene sequence: CDR1 SGHNT, CDR2 YYREEE (reference sequence). CDR3 sequence: CASSSQAPRENYGYTF. The DNA for the CDR3 is TGTGCCAGCAGTTCCCAGGCACCCCGGGAAAACTATGGCTACACCTTC.

This chain joins TRBV19 and TRBJ1-4; perhaps TRBD1 as D (6 bases). The CDR3 sequence is 15 residues long. Germline V lookup: CDR1 LNHDA, CDR2 SQIVND (reference sequence). V was cut by 3 bases and J by 5 bases, with 13 bases left in between. In DNA form, the CDR3 reads TGTGCCAGTAGTATTGTGACAGGACCCAATGAAAAACTGTTTTTT. It translates to CASSIVTGPNEKLFF. Using reference TRBV19 and TRBJ1-4 for the parts outside the CDR3, the full variable domain is DGGITQSPKYLFRKEGQNVTLSCEQNLNHDAMYWYRQDPGQGLRLIYYSQIVNDFQKGDIAEGYSVSREKKESFPLTVTSAQKNPTAFYLCASSIVTGPNEKLFFGSGTQLSVL.

To note about this clone: The sample contains more than one DNA sequence encoding this CDR3. J is TRBJ1-1 and V is TRBV19; a weak D match, TRBD1 (5 bases). This CDR3 comprises 14 residues. The ends were cut back, 1 base at V and 2 bases at J, with 8 bases in the middle. Germline V CDR1 and CDR2: LNHDA, SQIVND (reference sequence). The CDR3 protein is CASSIGRGNTEAFF. CDR3 bases: TGTGCCAGTAGTATAGGACGGGGCAACACTGAAGCTTTCTTT.

This clone was seen only a few times. The chain has TRBV2 and TRBJ2-7, with TRBD1 matching over 8 bases. The V gene end was trimmed by 7 bases and the J gene end by 3 bases; junction bases not matched to a gene: 8. Looked up from germline, CDR1 is SNHLY and CDR2 is FYNNEI. The CDR3 loop spans 14 amino acids. The CDR3 bases are TGTGCCAGCATGAACGGGACAGGTAGCTACGAGCAGTACTTC. Amino acid sequence: CASMNGTGSYEQYF.

The chain has TRBV28 and TRBJ2-4; TRBD2 is a possible D gene (7 bases). CDR3 size: 14 residues. Germline V gene sequence: CDR1 MDHEN, CDR2 SYDVKM. Trimming pared 5 bases from V and 6 bases from J, leaving 14 bases between. The DNA for the CDR3 is TGTGCCAGCAGTCTGGGGGCGGGAGTAAACATTCAGTACTTC. Protein product: CASSLGAGVNIQYF.

The V and J genes are TRBV5-6 and TRBJ2-7, with 12 bases lining up with TRBD2. Germline trimming cut 2 bases from V and 3 bases from J; bases unmatched to any gene: 12. Germline V lookup: CDR1 SGHDT, CDR2 YYEEEE. This CDR3 contains 18 residues. The CDR3: CASSLGTSGPGRFYEQYF. CDR3 nucleotide sequence: TGTGCCAGCAGCTTAGGGACTAGCGGGCCGGGCCGGTTCTACGAGCAGTACTTC.

The genes are TRBV29-1 and TRBJ2-4; 7 nucleotides agree with TRBD2. The V segment lost 7 bases and the J segment 3 bases; nucleotides outside the gene matches: 9. Germline V gives CDR1 SQVTM, CDR2 ANQGSEA. This CDR3 contains 14 residues. CDR3 residues: CSARGREGKNIQYF. The CDR3 bases are TGCAGCGCTCGGGGGAGGGAGGGCAAAAACATTCAGTACTTC.

This clone was detected only once. The chain couples TRBV15 to TRBJ1-1, with 7 positions matching TRBD1. Germline lookup yields CDR1 LNHNV and CDR2 YYDKDF (reference sequence). The V segment lost 0 bases and the J segment 1 base; nucleotides outside the gene matches: 2. The CDR3 has 15 residues. CDR3: CATSREKGANTEAFF. The DNA for the CDR3 is TGTGCCACCAGCAGAGAAAAGGGGGCGAACACTGAAGCTTTCTTT.

DNA for the CDR3: TGTGCCAGCAGCCAACAACGACAGGCACCCTTCTATGGCTACACCTTC. Protein sequence: CASSQQRQAPFYGYTF. V and J are TRBV9 and TRBJ1-2, with D perhaps TRBD1 (6 bases). The CDR3 contains 16 residues. V shed 4 bases and J shed 4 bases, with 20 bases lying between them. The V gene's germline CDR1 is SGDLS and CDR2 YYNGEE.

Comment on this clone: Germline is not matched at one junction end, which may reflect a read error. The chain uses TRBV27 and TRBJ2-7, with TRBD2 as a possible D gene (6 bases). Germline CDR1 is MNHEY and CDR2 is SMNVEV (reference sequence). The CDR3 covers 14 residues. The CDR3 reads CASSLRDFSNEQYF. CDR3 bases: TGTGCCAGCAGTTTAAGGGACTTCTCCAACGAGCAGTACTTC.